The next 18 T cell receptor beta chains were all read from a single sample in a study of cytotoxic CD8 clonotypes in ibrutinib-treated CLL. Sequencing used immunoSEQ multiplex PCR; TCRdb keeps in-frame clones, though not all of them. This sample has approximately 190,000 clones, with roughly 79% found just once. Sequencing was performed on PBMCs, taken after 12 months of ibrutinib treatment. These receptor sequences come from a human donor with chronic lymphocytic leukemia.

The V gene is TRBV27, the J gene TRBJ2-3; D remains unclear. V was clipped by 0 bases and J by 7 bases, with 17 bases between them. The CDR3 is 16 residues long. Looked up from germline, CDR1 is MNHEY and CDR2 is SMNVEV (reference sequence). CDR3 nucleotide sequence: TGTGCCAGCAGTTTATCGAACGTCCAGCGTTGGAATACGCAGTATTTT. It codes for CASSLSNVQRWNTQYF.

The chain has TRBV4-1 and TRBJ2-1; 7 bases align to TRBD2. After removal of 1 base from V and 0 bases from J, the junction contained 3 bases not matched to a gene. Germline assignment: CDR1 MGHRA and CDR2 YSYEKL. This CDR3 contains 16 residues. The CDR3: CASSQGRGSSYNEQFF. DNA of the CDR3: TGCGCCAGCAGCCAAGGGCGCGGGAGCTCCTACAATGAGCAGTTCTTC.

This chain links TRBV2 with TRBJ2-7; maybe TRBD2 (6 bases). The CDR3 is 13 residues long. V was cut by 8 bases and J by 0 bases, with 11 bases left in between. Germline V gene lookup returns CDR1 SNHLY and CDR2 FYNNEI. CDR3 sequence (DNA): TGTGCCAGCGGAGGGCCCTTCTCCTACGAGCAGTACTTC. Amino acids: CASGGPFSYEQYF.

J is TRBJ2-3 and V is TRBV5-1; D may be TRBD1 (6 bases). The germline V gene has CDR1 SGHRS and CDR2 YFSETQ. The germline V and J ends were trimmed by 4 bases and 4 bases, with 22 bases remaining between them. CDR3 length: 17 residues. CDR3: CASSRPPGQTNSDTQYF. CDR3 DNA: TGCGCCAGCAGCCGACCGCCGGGACAAACAAACTCAGATACGCAGTATTTT. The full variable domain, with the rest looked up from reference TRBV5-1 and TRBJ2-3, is KAGVTQTPRYLIKTRGQQVTLSCSPISGHRSVSWYQQTPGQGLQFLFEYFSETQRNKGNFPGRFSGRQFSNSRSEMNVSTLELGDSALYLCASSRPPGQTNSDTQYFGPGTRLTVL.

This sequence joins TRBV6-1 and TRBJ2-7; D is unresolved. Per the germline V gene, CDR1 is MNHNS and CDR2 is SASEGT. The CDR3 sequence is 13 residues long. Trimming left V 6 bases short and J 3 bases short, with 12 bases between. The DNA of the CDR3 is TGTGCCAGCAGCGCTACAGAGATCTACGAGCAGTACTTC. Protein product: CASSATEIYEQYF.

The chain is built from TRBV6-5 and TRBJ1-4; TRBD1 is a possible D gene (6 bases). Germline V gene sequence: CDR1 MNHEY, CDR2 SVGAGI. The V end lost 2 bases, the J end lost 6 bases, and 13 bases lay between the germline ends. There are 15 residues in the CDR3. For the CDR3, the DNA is TGTGCCAGCAGTTACGGGGGCGGTGTGGATGAAAAACTGTTTTTT. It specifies CASSYGGGVDEKLFF.

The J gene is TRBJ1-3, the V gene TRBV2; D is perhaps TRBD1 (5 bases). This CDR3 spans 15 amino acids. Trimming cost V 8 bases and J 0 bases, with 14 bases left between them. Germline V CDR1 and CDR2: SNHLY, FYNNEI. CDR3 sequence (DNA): TGTGCCAGCTCCGGGACGGGATTCTCTGGAAACACCATATATTTT. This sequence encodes CASSGTGFSGNTIYF.

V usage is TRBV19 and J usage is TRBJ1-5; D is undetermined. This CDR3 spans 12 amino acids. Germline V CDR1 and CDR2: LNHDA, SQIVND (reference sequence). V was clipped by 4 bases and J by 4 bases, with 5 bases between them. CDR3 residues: CASSRRNQPQHF. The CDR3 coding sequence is TGTGCCAGTAGTAGAAGAAATCAGCCCCAGCATTTT. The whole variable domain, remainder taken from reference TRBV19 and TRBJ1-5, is DGGITQSPKYLFRKEGQNVTLSCEQNLNHDAMYWYRQDPGQGLRLIYYSQIVNDFQKGDIAEGYSVSREKKESFPLTVTSAQKNPTAFYLCASSRRNQPQHFGDGTRLSIL.

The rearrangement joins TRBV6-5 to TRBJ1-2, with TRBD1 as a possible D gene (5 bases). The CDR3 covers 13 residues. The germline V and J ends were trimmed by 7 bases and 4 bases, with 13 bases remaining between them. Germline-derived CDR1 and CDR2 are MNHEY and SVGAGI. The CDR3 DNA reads TGTGCCAGCATGAAGGGGAGTTCCTATGGCTACACCTTC. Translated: CASMKGSSYGYTF.

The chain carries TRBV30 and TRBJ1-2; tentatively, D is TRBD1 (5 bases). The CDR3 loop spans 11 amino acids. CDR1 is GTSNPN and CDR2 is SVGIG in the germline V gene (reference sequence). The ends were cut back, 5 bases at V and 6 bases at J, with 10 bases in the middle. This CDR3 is CAWGRVDGYTF. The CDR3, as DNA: TGTGCCTGGGGCAGGGTGGATGGCTACACCTTC.

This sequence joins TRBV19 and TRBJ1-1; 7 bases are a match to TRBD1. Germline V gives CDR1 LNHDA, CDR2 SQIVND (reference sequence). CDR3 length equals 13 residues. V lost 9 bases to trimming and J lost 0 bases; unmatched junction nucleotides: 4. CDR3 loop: CASSGGLNTEAFF. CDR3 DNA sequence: TGTGCCAGCTCAGGGGGATTGAACACTGAAGCTTTCTTT.

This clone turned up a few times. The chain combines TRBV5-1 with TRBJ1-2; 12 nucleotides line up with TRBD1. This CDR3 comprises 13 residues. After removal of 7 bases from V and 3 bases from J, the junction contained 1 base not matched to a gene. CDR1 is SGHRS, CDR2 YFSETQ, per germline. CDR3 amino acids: CASGTGGYYGYTF. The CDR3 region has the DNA TGCGCCAGCGGGACAGGGGGCTACTATGGCTACACCTTC.

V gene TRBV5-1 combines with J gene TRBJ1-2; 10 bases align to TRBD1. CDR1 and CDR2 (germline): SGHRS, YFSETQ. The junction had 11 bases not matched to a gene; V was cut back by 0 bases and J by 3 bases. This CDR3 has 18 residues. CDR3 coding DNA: TGCGCCAGCAGCTTGGCTCCCCCGGGACAGGGGCCTTACTATGGCTACACCTTC. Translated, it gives CASSLAPPGQGPYYGYTF.

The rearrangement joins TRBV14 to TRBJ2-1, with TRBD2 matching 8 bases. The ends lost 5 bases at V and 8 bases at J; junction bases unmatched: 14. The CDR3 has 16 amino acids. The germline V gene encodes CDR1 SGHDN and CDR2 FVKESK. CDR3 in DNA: TGTGCCAGCAGCGCCAGTCGAGCGGGAGTAGGGGATGAGCAGTTCTTC. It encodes CASSASRAGVGDEQFF.

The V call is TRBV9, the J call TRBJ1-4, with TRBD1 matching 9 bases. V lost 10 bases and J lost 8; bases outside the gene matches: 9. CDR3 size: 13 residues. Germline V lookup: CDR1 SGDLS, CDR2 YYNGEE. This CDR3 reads CASSGTGREKLFF. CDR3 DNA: TGTGCCTCATCCGGGACAGGGCGGGAAAAACTGTTTTTT.

The CDR3 DNA is TGTGCCAGCAGCCCGGACAGGTACACAGATACGCAGTATTTT. Its translation is CASSPDRYTDTQYF. The V and J genes are TRBV11-2 and TRBJ2-3, with TRBD1 matching over 7 bases. The J segment lost 2 bases and the V segment lost 5 bases, leaving 4 bases of the junction unmatched. The CDR3 has 14 amino acids. In germline, CDR1 is SGHAT, CDR2 FQNNGV.

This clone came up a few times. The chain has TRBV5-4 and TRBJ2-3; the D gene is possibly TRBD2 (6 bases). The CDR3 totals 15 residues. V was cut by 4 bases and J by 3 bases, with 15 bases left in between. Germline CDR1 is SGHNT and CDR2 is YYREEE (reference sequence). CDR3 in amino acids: CASSPRLGTTDTQYF. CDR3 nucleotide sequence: TGTGCCAGCAGCCCTCGACTAGGAACAACAGATACGCAGTATTTT.

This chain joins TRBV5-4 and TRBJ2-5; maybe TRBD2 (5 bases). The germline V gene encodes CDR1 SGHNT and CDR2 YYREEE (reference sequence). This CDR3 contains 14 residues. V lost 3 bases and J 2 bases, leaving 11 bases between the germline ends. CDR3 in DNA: TGTGCCAGCAGCTGGACTGGCCTTCAAGAGACCCAGTACTTC. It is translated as CASSWTGLQETQYF. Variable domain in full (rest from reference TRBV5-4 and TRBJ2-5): ETGVTQSPTHLIKTRGQQVTLRCSSQSGHNTVSWYQQALGQGPQFIFQYYREEENGRGNFPPRFSGLQFPNYSSELNVNALELDDSALYLCASSWTGLQETQYFGPGTRLLVL.